Each of the 27 T cell receptor beta chains below was sequenced from the same sample in a study of T cell repertoires in cytomegalovirus infection. Antigens for these TCRs are unknown. MiXCR, run by TCRdb on the reads, gives a single entry per CDR3 protein. This sample has 150,000 or so distinct CDR3 sequences, with about 31% found just once. Specimen: CD8+ T cells from cultured PBMCs, collected from culture after CMV antigen stimulation. These TCRs come from a human donor in good health (CMV status not recorded). Some clones in this sample may be carry-over from other donors' samples.

This clonotype was seen many times. The CDR3 nucleotides read TGTGCCAGCAGCTTAGGAGGCGTCAGGGCCGGCAATGAGCAGTTCTTC. It is translated as CASSLGGVRAGNEQFF. The chain has TRBV7-8 and TRBJ2-1; tentatively, D is TRBD1 (5 bases). Trimming cost V 1 base and J 6 bases, with 16 bases left between them. Germline V gene data show CDR1 as SGHVS and CDR2 as FQNEAQ. This CDR3 is built from 16 residues.

This clonotype has a handful of counts. The chain couples TRBV28 to TRBJ1-1, with D unresolved. V was clipped by 5 bases and J by 0 bases, with 13 bases between them. CDR3 length equals 15 residues. In germline, CDR1 is MDHEN, CDR2 SYDVKM. The CDR3 sequence is CASSLDGIMNTEAFF. As DNA, the CDR3 is TGTGCCAGCAGTCTGGACGGTATAATGAACACTGAAGCTTTCTTT.

The chain couples TRBV19 to TRBJ2-7; maybe TRBD1 (5 bases). Germline values: CDR1 LNHDA, CDR2 SQIVND (reference sequence). This CDR3 is built from 14 residues. Trimming cost V 3 bases and J 2 bases, with 11 bases left between them. The CDR3 is CASSIWQGTYEQYF. CDR3 bases: TGTGCCAGTAGTATCTGGCAGGGAACCTACGAGCAGTACTTC. Full variable domain (outside the CDR3, taken from reference TRBV19 and TRBJ2-7): DGGITQSPKYLFRKEGQNVTLSCEQNLNHDAMYWYRQDPGQGLRLIYYSQIVNDFQKGDIAEGYSVSREKKESFPLTVTSAQKNPTAFYLCASSIWQGTYEQYFGPGTRLTVT.

The V gene is TRBV5-5, the J gene TRBJ2-1; tentatively, D is TRBD2 (5 bases). V was clipped by 6 bases and J by 8 bases, with 9 bases between them. This CDR3 spans 11 amino acids. The germline V gene has CDR1 SGHKS and CDR2 YYEKEE (reference sequence). The CDR3 bases are TGTGCCAGCATGTTGCGGGATGAGCAGTTCTTC. As protein: CASMLRDEQFF.

This clonotype was seen repeatedly, ten times or more. The rearrangement joins TRBV7-9 to TRBJ2-3; TRBD2 agrees at 9 bases. This CDR3 contains 15 residues. The V and J ends lost 7 bases and 0 bases, in that order; junction bases with no gene match: 5. Germline V lookup: CDR1 SEHNR, CDR2 FQNEAQ (reference sequence). The CDR3 DNA sequence: TGTGCCAGCACCCGAGGACTAGCGAGCACAGATACGCAGTATTTT. It specifies CASTRGLASTDTQYF.

This clonotype appeared many times. This chain connects TRBV7-6 to TRBJ2-4; D is undetermined. CDR1 and CDR2 (germline): SGHVS, FNYEAQ. The CDR3 is made up of 13 amino acids. Trimming cost V 5 bases and J 8 bases, with 13 bases left between them. This chain's CDR3 is CASSRTPSDIQYF. The CDR3 DNA follows: TGTGCCAGCAGCCGTACCCCCTCGGACATTCAGTACTTC.

There are many counts of this clonotype. The rearrangement joins TRBV7-3 to TRBJ2-1; 7 bases agree with TRBD2. After removal of 2 bases from V and 4 bases from J, the junction contained 8 bases not matched to a gene. Germline CDR1 reads SGHTA; CDR2 reads FQGTGA. The CDR3 extends over 16 amino acids. The CDR3 DNA is TGTGCCAGCAGCTTATGGGCAAGCGGGGATTACAATGAGCAGTTCTTC. It encodes CASSLWASGDYNEQFF.

J is TRBJ2-7 and V is TRBV9; possibly TRBD2 for D (5 bases). The germline V gene encodes CDR1 SGDLS and CDR2 YYNGEE. Trimming removed 3 bases from V and 4 bases from J, with 11 bases in between. This CDR3 region has 13 residues. CDR3 in DNA: TGTGCCAGCAGCGCCGGGATCGATTACGAGCAGTACTTC. This sequence encodes CASSAGIDYEQYF.

A remark on this clonotype: Since a much larger clone is just one base distant, this may be a read error. The rearrangement links TRBV4-1 to TRBJ2-1; 10 bases map to TRBD1. Germline assignment: CDR1 MGHRA and CDR2 YSYEKL. J gave up 10 bases and V 5 bases, and 11 bases lay outside the gene matches. The length of the CDR3 is 15 residues. The CDR3 sequence: CASSFRGTGVDEQFF. The CDR3 coding sequence is TGCGCCAGCAGCTTCCGAGGGACAGGGGTAGACGAGCAGTTCTTC.

This rearrangement joins TRBV19 to TRBJ1-2, with 7 bases that match TRBD1. Per germline, CDR1 LNHDA and CDR2 SQIVND (reference sequence). The CDR3 length is 16 residues. With V trimmed by 5 bases and J by 2 bases, 11 bases remained unmatched. The CDR3 DNA sequence: TGTGCCAGTAGTGCCGGGATTGACAGGGCGAACTATGGCTACACCTTC. Its protein product is CASSAGIDRANYGYTF.

This clonotype showed up just a few times. This sequence joins TRBV11-2 and TRBJ2-7, with D perhaps given as TRBD1 or TRBD2 (5 bases each). V was clipped by 4 bases and J by 3 bases, with 13 bases between them. The CDR3 covers 14 residues. Germline-derived CDR1 and CDR2 are SGHAT and FQNNGV. CDR3 nucleotide sequence: TGTGCCAGCAGCTCCGGGACCTTGATCTACGAGCAGTACTTC. It yields the protein CASSSGTLIYEQYF. Drawing the rest from reference TRBV11-2 and TRBJ2-7, the complete variable domain is EAGVAQSPRYKIIEKRQSVAFWCNPISGHATLYWYQQILGQGPKLLIQFQNNGVVDDSQLPKDRFSAERLKGVDSTLKIQPAKLEDSAVYLCASSSGTLIYEQYFGPGTRLTVT.

This clonotype was recorded only once. The V call is TRBV6-6, the J call TRBJ2-1; 8 nucleotides match TRBD2. V trimming: 0 bases; J trimming: 6 bases; junction bases outside the gene matches: 7. The CDR3 consists of 16 residues. Germline CDR1 MNHNY, CDR2 SVGAGI (reference sequence). CDR3 loop: CASSYSTGGLGNEQFF. CDR3 sequence (DNA): TGTGCCAGCAGTTACTCGACGGGGGGGCTAGGCAATGAGCAGTTCTTC.

CDR3 sequence (DNA): TGTGCCAGCAGTTTCCTTAGCGGGGGGCTTAGCGAGCAGTACTTC. Amino acid sequence: CASSFLSGGLSEQYF. This chain links TRBV12-3 or TRBV12-4 with TRBJ2-7; 10 bases match TRBD2. The CDR3 consists of 15 residues. V shed 3 bases, J shed 6 bases, and the junction held 8 bases outside the gene matches.

As for this clonotype: One junction end does not reproduce the germline sequence, and a read error may be involved. This chain joins TRBV29-1 and TRBJ2-5; 9 nucleotides agree with TRBD1. This CDR3 spans 10 amino acids. In germline, CDR1 is SQVTM, CDR2 ANQGSEA. The CDR3 sequence: CSVPGQGHHF. CDR3 nucleotides: TGCAGCGTTCCGGGACAGGGACATCACTTC. The full variable domain, with the rest looked up from reference TRBV29-1 and TRBJ2-5, is SAVISQKPSRDICQRGTSLTIQCQVDSQVTMMFWYRQQPGQSLTLIATANQGSEATYESGFVIDKFPISRPNLTFSTLTVSNMSPEDSSIYLCSVPGQGHHFGPGTRLLVL.

This clonotype was seen a few times. The chain couples TRBV9 to TRBJ2-5; D might be TRBD1 or TRBD2, each matching 5 bases. The CDR3 length is 14 residues. Trimming shortened V by 0 bases and J by 1 base, and 7 bases separated the two germline ends. The germline V gene encodes CDR1 SGDLS and CDR2 YYNGEE. The CDR3 here is CASSVAGTQETQYF. CDR3 in DNA: TGTGCCAGCAGCGTAGCTGGGACCCAAGAGACCCAGTACTTC.

This chain connects TRBV19 to TRBJ2-1, with TRBD2 identical over 10 bases. The V and J ends lost 3 bases and 9 bases, in that order; junction bases with no gene match: 5. Germline CDR1 and CDR2: LNHDA and SQIVND (reference sequence). The length of the CDR3 is 14 residues. The CDR3 region has the DNA TGTGCCAGTAGTATTAGCGGGGGGCGTGCTGAGCAGTTCTTC. Protein product: CASSISGGRAEQFF.

This clonotype was recorded a few times. DNA for the CDR3: TGTGCCAGTAGTATCTATACCTCTGGAAACACCATATATTTT. Amino acids: CASSIYTSGNTIYF. The chain recombines TRBV19 with TRBJ1-3; no definite D call. The V end was cut by 3 bases, the J end by 0 bases, with 6 bases between. This CDR3 is built from 14 residues. Germline V lookup: CDR1 LNHDA, CDR2 SQIVND (reference sequence).

J is TRBJ2-5 and V is TRBV7-6, with D perhaps matching TRBD1 (5 bases). The CDR3 spans 14 residues. Trimming removed 6 bases from V and 9 bases from J, with 20 bases in between. Germline values: CDR1 SGHVS, CDR2 FNYEAQ. The CDR3 region has the DNA TGTGCCAGCAGACCAACATTACAGGTGATGGCCCAGTACTTC. Protein product: CASRPTLQVMAQYF.

This clonotype was found many times. V usage is TRBV12-3 or TRBV12-4 and J usage is TRBJ2-5, with D maybe TRBD2 (6 bases). CDR3 length: 14 residues. Trimming removed 10 bases at V and 1 base at J, with 16 bases between. The CDR3 DNA reads as TGTGCCACCTCAGGGTGGGACTTCCAAGAGACCCAGTACTTC. This sequence encodes CATSGWDFQETQYF.

Only one count was recorded for this clonotype. The genes are TRBV9 and TRBJ1-2, with a possible D match to TRBD1 (6 bases). CDR1 is SGDLS, CDR2 YYNGEE, per germline. V lost 3 bases and J 0 bases, leaving 12 bases between the germline ends. The CDR3 length is 15 residues. The CDR3 reads CASSGWGPANYGYTF. CDR3 DNA: TGTGCCAGCAGCGGGTGGGGGCCGGCTAACTATGGCTACACCTTC. The full variable domain, completed using reference TRBV9 and TRBJ1-2, is DSGVTQTPKHLITATGQRVTLRCSPRSGDLSVYWYQQSLDQGLQFLIQYYNGEERAKGNILERFSAQQFPDLHSELNLSSLELGDSALYFCASSGWGPANYGYTFGSGTRLTVV.

This chain links TRBV7-9 with TRBJ2-2; D ambiguous. The CDR3 runs 13 residues. Germline V CDR1 and CDR2: SEHNR, FQNEAQ (reference sequence). The V end lost 4 bases, the J end lost 0 bases, and 3 bases lay between the germline ends. This chain's CDR3 is CASSCSNTGELFF. CDR3 nucleotide sequence: TGTGCCAGCAGCTGTTCGAACACCGGGGAGCTGTTTTTT.

This clonotype was observed at least ten times. This rearrangement joins TRBV4-1 to TRBJ2-3; 9 nucleotides line up with TRBD2. The CDR3 length is 19 residues. The germline V gene has CDR1 MGHRA and CDR2 YSYEKL. The ends lost 5 bases at V and 2 bases at J; junction bases unmatched: 17. The CDR3 DNA is TGCGCCAGCAGCTCCCCAGCCGCGAGCGGGGGGTCACCCACAGATACGCAGTATTTT. This sequence encodes CASSSPAASGGSPTDTQYF.

The V gene is TRBV4-1, the J gene TRBJ2-1; 8 nucleotides match TRBD1. The germline V gene encodes CDR1 MGHRA and CDR2 YSYEKL. The CDR3 is 14 residues long. V lost 1 base and J lost 9; bases outside the gene matches: 5. CDR3 protein: CASSQATGVAEQFF. The CDR3 DNA is TGCGCCAGCAGCCAAGCGACAGGGGTTGCTGAGCAGTTCTTC.

The chain carries TRBV25-1 and TRBJ1-1; D may be TRBD1 (6 bases). V lost 1 base to trimming and J lost 3 bases, with 12 bases between them. Germline loops: CDR1 MGHDK, CDR2 SYGVNS. The CDR3 runs to 15 residues. The CDR3 spells CASSEWGARDTEAFF. CDR3 bases: TGTGCCAGCAGTGAATGGGGGGCCCGTGACACTGAAGCTTTCTTT.

V gene TRBV27 combines with J gene TRBJ2-1; the D call may be TRBD1 or TRBD2 (6 bases each). Germline-derived CDR1 and CDR2 are MNHEY and SMNVEV (reference sequence). The V end was cut by 7 bases, the J end by 4 bases, with 20 bases between. This CDR3 region has 16 residues. DNA for the CDR3: TGTGCCAGCACCCGACTTACGGGGGCCTCATACAATGAGCAGTTCTTC. Translation: CASTRLTGASYNEQFF.

This rearrangement joins TRBV6-5 to TRBJ2-7; D gene unclear. The length of the CDR3 is 14 residues. V was shortened by 5 bases and J by 2 bases, with 13 bases between the two germline ends. Germline V gene sequence: CDR1 MNHEY, CDR2 SVGAGI. CDR3 in DNA: TGTGCCAGCAGTGCTTTCCTGGGAACCTACGAGCAGTACTTC. As protein: CASSAFLGTYEQYF.

CDR3 sequence: CASSMDGGAYEQYF. CDR3 coding DNA: TGCGCCAGCAGCATGGATGGGGGGGCCTACGAGCAGTACTTC. The gene calls are TRBV4-1 and TRBJ2-7; TRBD2 agrees at 7 bases. Germline V lookup: CDR1 MGHRA, CDR2 YSYEKL. Unmatched junction bases numbered 6, after V lost 5 bases and J lost 2 bases. CDR3 length equals 14 residues.